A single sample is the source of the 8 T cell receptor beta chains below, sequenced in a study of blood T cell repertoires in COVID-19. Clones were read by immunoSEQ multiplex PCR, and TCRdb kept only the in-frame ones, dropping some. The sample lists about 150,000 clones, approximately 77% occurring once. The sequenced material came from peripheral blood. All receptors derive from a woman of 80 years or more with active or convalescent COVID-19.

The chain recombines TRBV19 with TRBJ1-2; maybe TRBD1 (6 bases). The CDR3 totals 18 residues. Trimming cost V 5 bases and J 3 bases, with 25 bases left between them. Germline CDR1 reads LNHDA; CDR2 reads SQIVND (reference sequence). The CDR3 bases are TGTGCCAGTAGTTTAAGGGACACGCGATGGGGTGCAGACTATGGCTACACCTTC. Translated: CASSLRDTRWGADYGYTF. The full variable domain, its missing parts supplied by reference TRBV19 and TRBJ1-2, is DGGITQSPKYLFRKEGQNVTLSCEQNLNHDAMYWYRQDPGQGLRLIYYSQIVNDFQKGDIAEGYSVSREKKESFPLTVTSAQKNPTAFYLCASSLRDTRWGADYGYTFGSGTRLTVV.

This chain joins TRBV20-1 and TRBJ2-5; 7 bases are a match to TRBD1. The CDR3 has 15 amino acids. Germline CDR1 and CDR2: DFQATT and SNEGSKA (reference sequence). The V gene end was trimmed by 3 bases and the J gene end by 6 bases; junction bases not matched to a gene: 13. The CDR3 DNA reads TGCAGTGCTAGTTCGGGTATGACAGGGAAACAGACCCAGTACTTC. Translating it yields CSASSGMTGKQTQYF.

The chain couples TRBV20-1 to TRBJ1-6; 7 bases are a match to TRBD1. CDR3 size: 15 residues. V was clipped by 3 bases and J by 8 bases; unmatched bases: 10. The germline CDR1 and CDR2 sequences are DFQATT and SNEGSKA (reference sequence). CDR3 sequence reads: CSASFLGTGDSPLHF. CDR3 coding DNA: TGCAGTGCTAGTTTTTTGGGCACAGGGGATTCACCCCTCCACTTT.

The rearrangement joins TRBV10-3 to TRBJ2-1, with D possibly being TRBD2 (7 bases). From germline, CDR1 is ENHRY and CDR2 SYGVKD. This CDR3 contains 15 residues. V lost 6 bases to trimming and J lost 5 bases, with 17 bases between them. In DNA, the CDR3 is TGTGCCATCAGGCGAGGGGGGGGTGTCGACAATGAGCAGTTCTTC. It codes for CAIRRGGGVDNEQFF.

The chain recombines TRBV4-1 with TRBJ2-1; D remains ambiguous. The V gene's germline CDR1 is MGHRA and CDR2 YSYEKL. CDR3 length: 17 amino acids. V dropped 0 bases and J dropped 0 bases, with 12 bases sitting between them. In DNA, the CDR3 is TGCGCCAGCAGCCAAGACCAGGTTGTCATCTCCTACAATGAGCAGTTCTTC. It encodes CASSQDQVVISYNEQFF.

The CDR3 loop is CASSPLLGGRSYNEQFF. The CDR3 bases are TGTGCCAGCAGTCCTTTACTGGGCGGGAGGTCCTACAATGAGCAGTTCTTC. V usage is TRBV25-1 and J usage is TRBJ2-1; 8 bases are shared with TRBD2. The CDR3 extends over 17 amino acids. Germline-derived CDR1 and CDR2 are MGHDK and SYGVNS. Trimming removed 5 bases from V and 1 base from J; junction bases left unmatched: 10. The variable domain in full, completed from reference TRBV25-1 and TRBJ2-1, reads EADIYQTPRYLVIGTGKKITLECSQTMGHDKMYWYQQDPGMELHLIHYSYGVNSTEKGDLSSESTVSRIRTEHFPLTLESARPSHTSQYLCASSPLLGGRSYNEQFFGPGTRLTVL.

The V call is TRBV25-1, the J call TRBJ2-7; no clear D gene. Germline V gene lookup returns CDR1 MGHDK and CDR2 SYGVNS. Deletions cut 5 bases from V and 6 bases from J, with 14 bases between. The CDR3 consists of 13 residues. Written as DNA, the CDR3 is TGTGCCAGCAGTTCGGAAGGCGGTACCGAGCAGTACTTC. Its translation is CASSSEGGTEQYF.

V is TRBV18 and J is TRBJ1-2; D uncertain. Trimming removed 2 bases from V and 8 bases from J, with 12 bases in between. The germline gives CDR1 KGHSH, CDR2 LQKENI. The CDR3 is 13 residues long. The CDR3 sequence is CASSPSEVNGYTF. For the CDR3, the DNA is TGTGCCAGCTCACCATCGGAGGTGAACGGCTACACCTTC. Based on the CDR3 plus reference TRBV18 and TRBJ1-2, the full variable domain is NAGVMQNPRHLVRRRGQEARLRCSPMKGHSHVYWYRQLPEEGLKFMVYLQKENIIDESGMPKERFSAEFPKEGPSILRIQQVVRGDSAAYFCASSPSEVNGYTFGSGTRLTVV.